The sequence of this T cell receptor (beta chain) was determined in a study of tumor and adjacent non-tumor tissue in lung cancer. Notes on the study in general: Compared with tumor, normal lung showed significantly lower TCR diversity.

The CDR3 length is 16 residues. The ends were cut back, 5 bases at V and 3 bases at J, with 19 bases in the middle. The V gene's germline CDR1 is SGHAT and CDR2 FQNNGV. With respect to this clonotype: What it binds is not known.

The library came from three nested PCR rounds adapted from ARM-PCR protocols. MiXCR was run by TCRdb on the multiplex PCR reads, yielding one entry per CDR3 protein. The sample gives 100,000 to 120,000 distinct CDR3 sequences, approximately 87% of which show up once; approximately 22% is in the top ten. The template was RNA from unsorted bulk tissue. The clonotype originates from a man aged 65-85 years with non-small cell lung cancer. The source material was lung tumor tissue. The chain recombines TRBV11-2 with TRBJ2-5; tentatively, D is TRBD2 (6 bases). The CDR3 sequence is CASSRTPGGGKETQYF. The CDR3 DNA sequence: TGTGCCAGCAGCCGAACTCCTGGTGGGGGGAAAGAGACCCAGTACTTC.